Shown below are 18 T cell receptor beta chains from a single sample sequenced in a study of blood T cell repertoires in COVID-19 (dated by TCRdb to the early 2020s). The library relied on the immunoSEQ multiplex PCR assay. TCRdb's version of the immuneACCESS table is confined to in-frame rearrangements and falls short of the full clone set. An unresolved V gene accounts for under half of the shortfall where checked; the remainder is of unknown origin. In all, the sample holds roughly 250,000 clones, and 88% of those were seen once. The ten largest clonotypes hold under 0.95% of the sample. The sample comprised peripheral blood. These receptor sequences come from a woman in her 30s with acute or convalescent COVID-19.

The chain has TRBV18 and TRBJ2-6, with TRBD1 as a possible D gene (5 bases). Per the germline V gene, CDR1 is KGHSH and CDR2 is LQKENI. The length of the CDR3 is 15 residues. V lost 2 bases to trimming and J lost 4 bases, with 9 bases between them. The CDR3 is CASSPGPGGANVLTF. The DNA of the CDR3 is TGTGCCAGCTCACCAGGACCAGGGGGGGCCAACGTCCTGACTTTC.

This rearrangement joins TRBV14 to TRBJ2-4; 8 nucleotides match TRBD2. This CDR3 spans 17 amino acids. V shed 0 bases, J shed 0 bases, and the junction held 4 bases outside the gene matches. In germline, CDR1 is SGHDN, CDR2 FVKESK. CDR3 DNA: TGTGCCAGCAGCCAAGAGGGACTAGGGGTAGCCAAAAACATTCAGTACTTC. It is translated as CASSQEGLGVAKNIQYF.

The chain recombines TRBV7-2 with TRBJ2-3, with 9 bases aligning to TRBD1. Germline CDR1 is SGHTA and CDR2 is FQGNSA. V trimming: 5 bases; J trimming: 13 bases; junction bases outside the gene matches: 7. The CDR3 runs to 12 residues. The CDR3 coding sequence is TGTGCCAGCAGCCGCAGGACAGGGGATGAGTATTTT. Encoded protein: CASSRRTGDEYF.

The V gene is TRBV5-1, the J gene TRBJ2-3; 9 positions agree with TRBD2. The germline CDR1 and CDR2 sequences are SGHRS and YFSETQ. Trimming removed 4 bases from V and 3 bases from J; junction bases left unmatched: 6. The CDR3 spans 15 residues. The CDR3 is CASSPIAGVTDTQYF. The CDR3 DNA follows: TGCGCCAGCAGCCCTATAGCGGGAGTAACAGATACGCAGTATTTT.

The V call is TRBV27, the J call TRBJ2-3; a possible D gene is TRBD1 (6 bases). V shed 6 bases and J shed 2 bases, with 27 bases lying between them. The CDR3 has 19 amino acids. The germline V gene encodes CDR1 MNHEY and CDR2 SMNVEV (reference sequence). CDR3 in DNA: TGTGCCAGCAGCCTCGACAGGTTGGCGCCCCGCGGGTCCACAGATACGCAGTATTTT. It is translated as CASSLDRLAPRGSTDTQYF.

The chain carries TRBV24-1 and TRBJ2-3; D perhaps matches TRBD2 (5 bases). Germline loops: CDR1 KGHDR, CDR2 SFDVKD. V was pared by 5 bases and J by 5 bases, with 10 bases between. This CDR3 has 13 amino acids. The CDR3 is CATSGGRRDTQYF. The CDR3 nucleotides read TGTGCCACCAGTGGCGGGCGGAGAGATACGCAGTATTTT.

The chain is built from TRBV4-3 and TRBJ1-1; possibly TRBD1 for D (5 bases). With 2 bases removed from V and 6 bases from J, the gap between germline ends came to 16 bases. CDR3 length: 15 residues. The germline V gene encodes CDR1 LGHNA and CDR2 YSLEER. CDR3: CASSQLDSLHPEAFF. The DNA of the CDR3 is TGCGCCAGCAGCCAACTAGACAGCTTGCACCCTGAAGCTTTCTTT.

V gene TRBV7-2 combines with J gene TRBJ1-1, with TRBD1 identical over 8 bases. The CDR3 covers 15 residues. Germline loops: CDR1 SGHTA, CDR2 FQGNSA. The ends lost 7 bases at V and 5 bases at J; junction bases unmatched: 12. CDR3 coding DNA: TGTGCCAGCATTTTCCTACAGGGGGGATGGACTGAAGCTTTCTTT. Translated: CASIFLQGGWTEAFF.

This clone was recorded only once. V and J are TRBV24-1 and TRBJ2-7, with 12 bases fitting TRBD2. The length of the CDR3 is 17 residues. After removal of 1 base from V and 6 bases from J, the junction contained 9 bases not matched to a gene. Germline V gives CDR1 KGHDR, CDR2 SFDVKD. The CDR3 sequence: CATSDFRLAGGPIEQYF. As DNA, the CDR3 is TGTGCCACCAGTGATTTTCGGCTAGCGGGAGGGCCTATCGAGCAGTACTTC.

This chain links TRBV3-1 (or the pseudogene TRBV3-2) with TRBJ1-5, with D maybe TRBD1 (5 bases). Per the germline V gene, CDR1 is LGHDT and CDR2 is YNNKEL (reference sequence). The CDR3 loop spans 15 amino acids. Trimming left V 6 bases short and J 1 base short, with 13 bases between. The CDR3 spells CASSRRDLSNQPQHF. Here the CDR3 DNA reads TGTGCCAGCAGTCGAAGGGACTTAAGCAATCAGCCCCAGCATTTT.

As DNA, the CDR3 is TGTGCCAGCAGCATATACGAAGCAGAGACCCAGTACTTC. Its protein is CASSIYEAETQYF. The chain uses TRBV7-8 and TRBJ2-5; D is unresolved. Germline V gene lookup returns CDR1 SGHVS and CDR2 FQNEAQ. The CDR3 sequence is 13 residues long. Trimming removed 5 bases from V and 4 bases from J, with 11 bases in between.

The chain links TRBV11-3 to TRBJ2-3, with 13 bases that match TRBD2. The CDR3 is made up of 18 amino acids. Germline CDR1 is SGHNT and CDR2 is YENEEA. Trimming took 1 base from V and 3 from J; bases not matched to a gene: 7. In DNA, the CDR3 is TGTGCCAGCAGCTTAGGACTAGCGGGAGGTGTTTTAACAGATACGCAGTATTTT. Amino acid sequence: CASSLGLAGGVLTDTQYF.

The chain carries TRBV7-2 and TRBJ2-7, with D uncertain. The CDR3 has 14 amino acids. V lost 5 bases and J 4 bases, leaving 15 bases between the germline ends. Germline CDR1 and CDR2: SGHTA and FQGNSA. This CDR3 reads CASSLRSPRYEQYF. The CDR3 bases are TGTGCCAGCAGCCTACGGTCCCCCCGATACGAGCAGTACTTC.

This clone was found once. V gene TRBV18 combines with J gene TRBJ2-7; a possible D gene is TRBD1 (5 bases). Trimming pared 3 bases from V and 0 bases from J, leaving 9 bases between. Germline-derived CDR1 and CDR2 are KGHSH and LQKENI. CDR3 length: 14 residues. The CDR3 sequence is CASSPGRSSYEQYF. As DNA, the CDR3 is TGTGCCAGCTCACCGGGGCGATCCTCCTACGAGCAGTACTTC. Full variable domain (outside the CDR3, taken from reference TRBV18 and TRBJ2-7): NAGVMQNPRHLVRRRGQEARLRCSPMKGHSHVYWYRQLPEEGLKFMVYLQKENIIDESGMPKERFSAEFPKEGPSILRIQQVVRGDSAAYFCASSPGRSSYEQYFGPGTRLTVT.

On this clone: At one boundary the junction diverges from the germline segment, which might be a read error. In DNA form, the CDR3 reads TGTGCTAGCAGCTTAGCGTCTAACTCTGGAAACACCATATATTTT. It translates to CASSLASNSGNTIYF. The chain uses TRBV7-7 and TRBJ1-3; no firm D call. CDR1 and CDR2 (germline): SSHAT, FNYEAQ (reference sequence). The CDR3 sequence is 15 residues long.

The CDR3 DNA follows: TGTGCCAGCGGGAGGTCCTACAATGAGCAGTTCTTC. Its translation is CASGRSYNEQFF. The rearrangement uses TRBV6-5 and TRBJ2-1, with a possible D match to TRBD2 (6 bases). Germline V CDR1 and CDR2: MNHEY, SVGAGI. V lost 8 bases and J lost 1, with 6 bases in between. CDR3 length equals 12 residues.

The chain joins TRBV6-5 to TRBJ2-7, with a tentative D call TRBD1 (6 bases). This CDR3 region has 16 residues. Germline V gene data show CDR1 as MNHEY and CDR2 as SVGAGI. V gave up 2 bases and J gave up 2 bases, with 16 bases separating them. CDR3 nucleotide sequence: TGTGCCAGCAGTTACCCGAACGGACAGCGGCCCTACGAGCAGTACTTC. The encoded protein is CASSYPNGQRPYEQYF.

The chain has TRBV30 and TRBJ2-7, with TRBD1 matching over 7 bases. Germline V gene sequence: CDR1 GTSNPN, CDR2 SVGIG (reference sequence). Trimming at V came to 5 bases and at J to 10 bases, leaving 14 bases not matched to a gene. This CDR3 has 13 residues. CDR3 sequence (DNA): TGTGCCTGGTTAGGGGTGGCAGGGGGACGACAGTACTTC. Amino acid sequence: CAWLGVAGGRQYF.